The rows below give T cell receptor beta chains drawn from one sample of a study of cytomegalovirus exposure and HLA in healthy donors. Using immunoSEQ multiplex PCR, the repertoire was profiled, and TCRdb retains in-frame clones only, with some absent. The sample shows some 80,000 clones, 60% to 85% of them seen only once. The specimen was PBMCs. All receptors come from a man between 40 and 49 years old in good health and CMV-seronegative. The CDR3 runs from the conserved cysteine through the conserved F or W. D genes are given only for firm matches. The size of a clone is reported for some rows only, either as once, few or many, or as a class for expanded clones.

j_call | clone_size | d_call | v_call | cdr3_aa | cdr3_nt
TRBJ2-1 | NA | NA | TRBV19 | CASSNGRSLYNEQFF | TGTGCCAGTAGTAACGGTAGATCCCTATACAATGAGCAGTTCTTC
TRBJ2-1 | once | NA | TRBV11-3 | CASSQSGTAGNEQFF | TGTGCCAGCAGCCAGTCCGGGACGGCGGGGAATGAGCAGTTCTTC
TRBJ2-7 | NA | NA | TRBV9 | CASSPQEASIYEQYF | TGTGCCAGCAGCCCCCAAGAGGCTAGTATCTACGAGCAGTACTTC
TRBJ2-7 | few | NA | TRBV19 | CASSKQPYEQYF | TGTGCCAGTAGTAAGCAACCTTACGAGCAGTACTTC
TRBJ2-3 | once | NA | TRBV27 | CASTSDKLAGTDTQYF | TGTGCCAGCACTTCAGACAAACTAGCTGGGACAGATACGCAGTATTTT
TRBJ1-5 | NA | NA | TRBV6-1 | CASSEIQGGNQPQHF | TGTGCCAGCAGTGAAATACAGGGAGGCAATCAGCCCCAGCATTTT
TRBJ2-7 | NA | TRBD1 | TRBV29-1 | CSVAQGAYEQYF | TGCAGCGTTGCACAGGGGGCTTACGAGCAGTACTTC
TRBJ1-5 | once | NA | TRBV28 | CASRKQGFQPQHF | TGTGCCAGCCGGAAACAGGGATTTCAGCCCCAGCATTTT
TRBJ1-5 | NA | NA | TRBV28 | CASTLLRAGAGQPQHF | TGTGCCAGCACTTTACTTAGGGCGGGGGCTGGACAGCCCCAGCATTTT
TRBJ1-1 | NA | TRBD1 | TRBV30 | CAWGTGSNTEAFF | TGTGCCTGGGGGACAGGGTCGAACACTGAAGCTTTCTTT
TRBJ2-1 | NA | NA | TRBV28 | CASSPNGGAEQFF | TGTGCCAGCAGTCCCAACGGCGGGGCTGAGCAGTTCTTC
TRBJ2-1 | NA | TRBD2 | TRBV19 | CASSIARGLAGPGSSYNEQFF | TGTGCCAGTAGTATCGCTCGGGGACTAGCGGGACCGGGGAGCTCCTACAATGAGCAGTTCTTC
TRBJ2-7 | NA | NA | TRBV6-4 | CASYWGWVQSYEQYF | TGTGCCAGCTACTGGGGCTGGGTGCAGTCCTACGAGCAGTACTTC
TRBJ1-3 | few | NA | TRBV6-1 | CASSESGAGNTIYF | TGTGCCAGCAGTGAATCGGGGGCTGGAAACACCATATATTTT
TRBJ2-6 | NA | TRBD2 | TRBV7-9 | CASSWTGEGTSSGANVLTF | TGTGCCAGCAGCTGGACGGGGGAGGGGACCTCCTCTGGGGCCAACGTCCTGACTTTC
TRBJ2-6 | NA | NA | TRBV7-3 | CASSPNIISSGANGLTF | TGTGCCAGCAGCCCCAACATAATAAGCTCTGGGGCCAACGGCCTGACTTTC
TRBJ2-1 | NA | NA | TRBV9 | CASSVGQYNEQFF | TGTGCCAGCAGCGTGGGCCAGTACAATGAGCAGTTCTTC
TRBJ2-1 | NA | TRBD2 | TRBV18 | CASSRGLAEYNEQFF | TGTGCCAGCTCCCGTGGACTAGCGGAATACAATGAGCAGTTCTTC
TRBJ1-5 | NA | NA | TRBV19 | CASTSGGSSYSNQPQHF | NA
TRBJ2-3 | NA | NA | TRBV19 | CATAGRGTQYF | TGTGCCACCGCAGGACGGGGAACGCAGTATTTT
TRBJ1-1 | NA | TRBD1 | TRBV10-3 | CAISSNRGQGNTEAFF | TGTGCCATCAGTTCCAACAGGGGGCAAGGGAACACTGAAGCTTTCTTT
TRBJ2-3 | NA | NA | TRBV2 | CASSEDSSTDTQYF | TGTGCCAGCAGTGAAGATAGTAGCACAGATACGCAGTATTTT
TRBJ2-1 | NA | TRBD1 | TRBV27 | CASSRGRTNEQFF | TGTGCCAGCTCCAGGGGGAGAACTAATGAGCAGTTCTTC
TRBJ2-5 | NA | TRBD2 | TRBV11-2 | CASSSVSSGRAVGTQYF | TGTGCCAGCAGCTCCGTCTCTAGCGGGAGGGCCGTTGGGACCCAGTACTTC
TRBJ1-5 | NA | NA | TRBV6-6 | CASSYQPGGQPQHF | TGTGCCAGCAGTTACCAGCCCGGAGGTCAGCCCCAGCATTTT
TRBJ1-1 | NA | NA | TRBV7-3 | CASSLNGGARGTEAFF | TGTGCCAGCAGCTTAAACGGAGGGGCCCGGGGGACTGAAGCTTTCTTT
TRBJ1-5 | few | NA | TRBV6-1 | CASSEAGGSQRQPQHF | TGTGCCAGCAGTGAAGCAGGAGGCTCACAGCGACAGCCCCAGCATTTT
TRBJ2-7 | NA | NA | TRBV4-1 | CASSQALTQGAYEQYF | TGCGCCAGCAGCCAAGCACTAACACAGGGAGCCTACGAGCAGTACTTC
TRBJ2-7 | NA | NA | TRBV2 | CASNESPYEQYF | TGTGCCAGCAACGAGTCACCCTACGAGCAGTACTTC
TRBJ2-5 | NA | NA | TRBV5-1 | CASSLWNRAETQYF | TGCGCCAGCAGCTTGTGGAACAGGGCAGAGACCCAGTACTTC
TRBJ1-2 | NA | TRBD1 | TRBV28 | CASSLMGQVHGYTF | TGTGCCAGCAGCCTAATGGGACAGGTTCACGGCTACACCTTC
TRBJ2-5 | NA | TRBD2 | TRBV5-1 | CASSPAGGQETQYF | TGCGCCAGCAGCCCAGCGGGAGGCCAAGAGACCCAGTACTTC
TRBJ1-5 | NA | NA | TRBV12-5 | CASGSSSNQPQHF | TGTGCTAGTGGTTCAAGCAGCAATCAGCCCCAGCATTTT
TRBJ2-7 | NA | NA | TRBV4-1 | CASSRIGGFDEQYF | TGCGCCAGCAGCCGCATTGGGGGGTTCGACGAGCAGTACTTC
TRBJ1-5 | NA | TRBD1 | TRBV6-1 | CASSDLPGQGLQPQHF | TGTGCCAGCAGTGATTTACCGGGACAGGGCCTTCAGCCCCAGCATTTT
TRBJ2-3 | NA | TRBD2 | TRBV10-1 | CASSIGLAGSTDTQYF | TGCGCCAGCAGTATCGGACTAGCAGGTAGCACAGATACGCAGTATTTT
TRBJ1-1 | NA | NA | TRBV5-1 | CASSLGQGITEAFF | TGCGCCAGCAGCTTGGGGCAGGGCATCACTGAAGCTTTCTTT
TRBJ1-5 | NA | NA | TRBV28 | CASSLWTGDNQPQHF | TGTGCCAGCAGTTTATGGACAGGAGACAATCAGCCCCAGCATTTT
TRBJ2-1 | NA | NA | TRBV6-5 | CASGDSASYNEQFF | TGTGCCAGCGGAGATAGCGCCTCCTACAATGAGCAGTTCTTC
TRBJ1-5 | NA | TRBD1 | TRBV6-1 | CASSEVAQGANQPQHF | TGTGCCAGCAGTGAAGTTGCCCAGGGGGCTAATCAGCCCCAGCATTTT
TRBJ2-1 | NA | NA | TRBV18 | CASSSNINEQFF | TGTGCCAGCTCATCAAACATCAATGAGCAGTTCTTC
TRBJ2-5 | NA | NA | TRBV5-8 | CASSLVALQTQYF | TGTGCCAGCAGCTTGGTAGCTCTCCAGACCCAGTACTTC
TRBJ1-1 | NA | NA | TRBV4-2 | CASSLALNTEAFF | TGTGCCAGCAGCCTGGCACTGAACACTGAAGCTTTCTTT
TRBJ1-5 | NA | NA | TRBV28 | CASSLQRGEQPQHF | TGTGCCAGCAGTTTACAACGGGGTGAGCAGCCCCAGCATTTT
TRBJ2-2 | medium-sized | NA | TRBV7-3 | CASSDTRNTGELFF | TGTGCCAGCAGCGATACTAGGAACACCGGGGAGCTGTTTTTT
TRBJ1-1 | once | TRBD1 | TRBV6-5 | CASSYSGTALNTEAFF | TGTGCCAGCAGTTACTCTGGGACAGCCCTGAACACTGAAGCTTTCTTT